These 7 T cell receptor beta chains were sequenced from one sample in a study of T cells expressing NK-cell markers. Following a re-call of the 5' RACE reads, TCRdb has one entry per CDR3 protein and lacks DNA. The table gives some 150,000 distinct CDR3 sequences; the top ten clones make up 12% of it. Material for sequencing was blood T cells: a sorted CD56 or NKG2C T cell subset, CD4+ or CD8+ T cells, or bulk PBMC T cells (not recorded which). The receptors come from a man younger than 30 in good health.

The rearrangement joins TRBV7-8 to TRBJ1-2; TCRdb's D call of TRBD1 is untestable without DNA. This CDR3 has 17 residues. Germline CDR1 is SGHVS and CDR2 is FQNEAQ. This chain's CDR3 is CASSSRGGTDNNYGYTF.

CDR3 residues: CASSEQGVGTDTQYF. This chain joins TRBV27 and TRBJ2-3; TCRdb reports TRBD1, a call that lacks DNA to check it against. The CDR3 is 15 residues long. CDR1 is MNHEY and CDR2 is SMNVEV in the germline V gene (reference sequence).

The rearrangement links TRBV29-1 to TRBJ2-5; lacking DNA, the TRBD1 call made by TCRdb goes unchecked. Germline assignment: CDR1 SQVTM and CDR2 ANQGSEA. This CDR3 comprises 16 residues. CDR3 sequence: CSVEGSSLPLGETQYF.

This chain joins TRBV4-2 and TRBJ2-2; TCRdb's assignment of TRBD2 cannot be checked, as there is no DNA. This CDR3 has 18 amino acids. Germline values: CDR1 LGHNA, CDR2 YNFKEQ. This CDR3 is CASSQEEPSGRSGGELFF.

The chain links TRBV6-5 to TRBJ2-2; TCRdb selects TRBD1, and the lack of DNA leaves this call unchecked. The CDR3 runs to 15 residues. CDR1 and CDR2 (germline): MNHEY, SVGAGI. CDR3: CASSYWDRNTGELFF.

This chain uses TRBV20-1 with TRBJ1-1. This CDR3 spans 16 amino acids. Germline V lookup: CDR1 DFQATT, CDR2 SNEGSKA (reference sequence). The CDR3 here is CSARRGTGFMNTEAFF.

This CDR3 is CSARGNGRNHANEQFF. The V and J genes are TRBV20-1 and TRBJ2-1; checking the TCRdb D call of TRBD2 is not possible without DNA. The CDR3 is 16 residues long. CDR1 is DFQATT, CDR2 SNEGSKA, per germline (reference sequence).